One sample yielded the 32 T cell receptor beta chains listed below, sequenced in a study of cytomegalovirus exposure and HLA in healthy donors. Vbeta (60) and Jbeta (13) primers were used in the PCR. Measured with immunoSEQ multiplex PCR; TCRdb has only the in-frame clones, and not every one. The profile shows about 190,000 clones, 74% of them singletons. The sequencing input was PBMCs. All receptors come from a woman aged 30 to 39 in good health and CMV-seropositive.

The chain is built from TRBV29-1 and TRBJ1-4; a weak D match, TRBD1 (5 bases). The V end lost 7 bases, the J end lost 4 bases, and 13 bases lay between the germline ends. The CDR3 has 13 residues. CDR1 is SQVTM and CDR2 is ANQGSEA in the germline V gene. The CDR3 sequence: CSAGIAYNEKLFF. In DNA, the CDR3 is TGCAGCGCAGGGATTGCCTATAATGAAAAACTGTTTTTT.

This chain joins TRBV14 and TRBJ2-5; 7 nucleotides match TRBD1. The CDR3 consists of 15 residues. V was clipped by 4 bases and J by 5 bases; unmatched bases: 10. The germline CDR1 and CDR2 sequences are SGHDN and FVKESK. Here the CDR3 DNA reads TGTGCCAGCAGCCGGGGACAGCGTGGGACGGAGACCCAGTACTTC. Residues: CASSRGQRGTETQYF.

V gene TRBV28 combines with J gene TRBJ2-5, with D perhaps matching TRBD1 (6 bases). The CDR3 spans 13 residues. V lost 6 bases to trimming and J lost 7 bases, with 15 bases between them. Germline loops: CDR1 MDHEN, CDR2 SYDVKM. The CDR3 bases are TGTGCCAGCAGCCCGACAGGCACGAGGACCCAGTACTTC. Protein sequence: CASSPTGTRTQYF.

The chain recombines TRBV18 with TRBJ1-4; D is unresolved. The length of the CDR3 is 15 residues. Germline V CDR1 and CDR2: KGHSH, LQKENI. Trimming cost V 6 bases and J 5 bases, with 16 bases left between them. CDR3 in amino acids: CASSTGEGWNEKLFF. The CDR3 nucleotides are TGTGCCAGCTCCACCGGAGAGGGTTGGAATGAAAAACTGTTTTTT.

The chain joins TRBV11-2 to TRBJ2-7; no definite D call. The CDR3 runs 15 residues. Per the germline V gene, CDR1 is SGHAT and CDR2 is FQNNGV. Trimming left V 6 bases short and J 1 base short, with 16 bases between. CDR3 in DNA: TGTGCCAGCAGTGATGGGCCTCCCTTTTCCTACGAGCAGTACTTC. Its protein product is CASSDGPPFSYEQYF. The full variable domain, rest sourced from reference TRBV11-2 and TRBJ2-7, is EAGVAQSPRYKIIEKRQSVAFWCNPISGHATLYWYQQILGQGPKLLIQFQNNGVVDDSQLPKDRFSAERLKGVDSTLKIQPAKLEDSAVYLCASSDGPPFSYEQYFGPGTRLTVT.

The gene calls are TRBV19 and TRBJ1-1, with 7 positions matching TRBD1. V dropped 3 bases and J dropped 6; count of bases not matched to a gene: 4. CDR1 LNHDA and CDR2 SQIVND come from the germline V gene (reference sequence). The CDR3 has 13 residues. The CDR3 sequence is CASSMGQIAEAFF. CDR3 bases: TGTGCCAGTAGTATGGGACAGATAGCTGAAGCTTTCTTT.

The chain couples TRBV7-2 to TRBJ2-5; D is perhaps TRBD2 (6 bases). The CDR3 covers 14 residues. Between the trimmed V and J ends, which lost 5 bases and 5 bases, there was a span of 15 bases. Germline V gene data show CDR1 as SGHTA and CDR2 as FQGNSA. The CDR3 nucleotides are TGTGCCAGCAGCCCCCAGGCAGGGAGGGAGACCCAGTACTTC. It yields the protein CASSPQAGRETQYF.

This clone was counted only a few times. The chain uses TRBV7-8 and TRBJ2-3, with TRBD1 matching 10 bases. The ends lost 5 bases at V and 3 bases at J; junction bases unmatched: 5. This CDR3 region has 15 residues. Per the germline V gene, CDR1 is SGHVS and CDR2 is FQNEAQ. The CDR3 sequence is CASSKTGGETDTQYF. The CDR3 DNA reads TGTGCCAGCAGCAAGACAGGGGGCGAGACAGATACGCAGTATTTT.

The CDR3 DNA follows: TGTGCCAGCAGCTTAGTGGGGGGACGGGATTCCTACGAGCAGTACTTC. The encoded protein is CASSLVGGRDSYEQYF. This chain joins TRBV7-9 and TRBJ2-7; a weak D match, TRBD2 (6 bases). Germline lookup yields CDR1 SEHNR and CDR2 FQNEAQ (reference sequence). V was cut by 1 base and J by 1 base, with 14 bases left in between. This CDR3 has 16 amino acids.

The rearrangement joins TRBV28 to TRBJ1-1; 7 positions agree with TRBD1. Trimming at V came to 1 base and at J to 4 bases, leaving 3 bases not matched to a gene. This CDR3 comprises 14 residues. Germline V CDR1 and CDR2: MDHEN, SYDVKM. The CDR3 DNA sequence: TGTGCCAGCAGTTTATTCAGGGGGAGCACTGAAGCTTTCTTT. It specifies CASSLFRGSTEAFF.

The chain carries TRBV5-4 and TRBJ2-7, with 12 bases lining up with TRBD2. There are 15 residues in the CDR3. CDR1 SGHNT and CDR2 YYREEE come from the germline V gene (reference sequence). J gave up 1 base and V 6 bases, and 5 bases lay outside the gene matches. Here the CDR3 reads CASTSGTSGSYEQYF. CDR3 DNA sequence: TGTGCCAGCACCAGTGGGACTAGCGGGTCCTACGAGCAGTACTTC.

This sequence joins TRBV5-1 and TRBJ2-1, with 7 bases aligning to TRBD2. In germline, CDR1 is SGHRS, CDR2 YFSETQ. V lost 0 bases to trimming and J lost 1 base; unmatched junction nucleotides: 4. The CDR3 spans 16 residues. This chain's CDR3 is CASSLGAGESYNEQFF. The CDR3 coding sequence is TGCGCCAGCAGCTTGGGGGCGGGAGAGTCCTACAATGAGCAGTTCTTC.

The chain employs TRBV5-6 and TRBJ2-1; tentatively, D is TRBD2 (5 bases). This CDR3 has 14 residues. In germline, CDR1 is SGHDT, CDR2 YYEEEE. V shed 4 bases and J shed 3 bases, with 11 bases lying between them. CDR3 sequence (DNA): TGTGCCAGCAGCGAGGGCCATGACTACAATGAGCAGTTCTTC. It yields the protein CASSEGHDYNEQFF.

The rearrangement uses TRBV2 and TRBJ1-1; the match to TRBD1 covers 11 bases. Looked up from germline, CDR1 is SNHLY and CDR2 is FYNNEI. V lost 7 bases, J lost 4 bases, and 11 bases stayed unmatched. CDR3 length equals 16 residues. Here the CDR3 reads CASIPGQGDLGTEAFF. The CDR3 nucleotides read TGTGCCAGCATCCCGGGACAGGGGGATTTGGGCACTGAAGCTTTCTTT.

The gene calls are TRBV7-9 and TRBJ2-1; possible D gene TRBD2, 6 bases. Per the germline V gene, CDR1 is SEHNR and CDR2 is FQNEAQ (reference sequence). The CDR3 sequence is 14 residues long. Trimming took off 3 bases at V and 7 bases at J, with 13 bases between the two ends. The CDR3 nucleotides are TGTGCCAGCAGCTTTCCCCTCCGGGAGAATGAGCAGTTCTTC. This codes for CASSFPLRENEQFF.

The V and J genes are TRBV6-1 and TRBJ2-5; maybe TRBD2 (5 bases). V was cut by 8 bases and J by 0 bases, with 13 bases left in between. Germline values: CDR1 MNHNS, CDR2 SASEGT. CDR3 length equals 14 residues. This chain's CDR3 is CASRYSAYQETQYF. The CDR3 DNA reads TGTGCCAGCCGGTATAGCGCATACCAAGAGACCCAGTACTTC.

The CDR3 DNA is TGTGCCAGCAGCTATATACTAGCGGGCGCCTACAATGAGCAGTTCTTC. Its translation is CASSYILAGAYNEQFF. The chain carries TRBV28 and TRBJ2-1; the match to TRBD2 covers 9 bases. The CDR3 totals 16 residues. Germline assignment: CDR1 MDHEN and CDR2 SYDVKM. J was trimmed by 2 bases and V by 6 bases; bases with no gene match: 8.

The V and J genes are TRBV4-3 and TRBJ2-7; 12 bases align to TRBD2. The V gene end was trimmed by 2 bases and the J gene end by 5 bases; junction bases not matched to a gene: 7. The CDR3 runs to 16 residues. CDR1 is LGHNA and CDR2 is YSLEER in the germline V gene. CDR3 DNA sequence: TGCGCCAGCAGCCAAACTCTAGCGGGAGGGCAGAACGAGCAGTACTTC. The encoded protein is CASSQTLAGGQNEQYF.

The CDR3 here is CASRAAASTDTQSPQYF. DNA of the CDR3: TGTGCCAGCAGAGCAGCGGCTAGCACAGATACGCAGAGCCCGCAGTATTTT. The chain couples TRBV4-2 to TRBJ2-3; D possibly corresponds to TRBD2 (5 bases). The V gene lost 6 bases and the J gene lost 10 bases, with 29 bases spanning the gap. The CDR3 contains 17 residues. Per germline, CDR1 LGHNA and CDR2 YNFKEQ.

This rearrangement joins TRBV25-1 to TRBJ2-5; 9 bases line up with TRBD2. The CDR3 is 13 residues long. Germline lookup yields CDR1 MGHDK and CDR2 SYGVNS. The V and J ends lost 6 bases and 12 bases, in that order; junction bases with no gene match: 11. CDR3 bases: TGTGCCAGCAGACCGGGACTAGCTCGCCCCGAGTACTTC. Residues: CASRPGLARPEYF.

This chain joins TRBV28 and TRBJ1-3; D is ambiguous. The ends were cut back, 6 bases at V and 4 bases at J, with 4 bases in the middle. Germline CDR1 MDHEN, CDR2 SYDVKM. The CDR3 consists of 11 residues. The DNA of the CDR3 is TGTGCCAGCAGGGCCGGAAACACCATATATTTT. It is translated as CASRAGNTIYF.

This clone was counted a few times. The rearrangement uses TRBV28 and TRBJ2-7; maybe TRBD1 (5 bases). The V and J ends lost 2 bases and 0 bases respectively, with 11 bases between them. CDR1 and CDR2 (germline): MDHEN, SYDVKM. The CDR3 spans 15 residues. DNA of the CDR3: TGTGCCAGCAGTTTAACCCAGGGCTTCTCCTACGAGCAGTACTTC. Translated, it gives CASSLTQGFSYEQYF.

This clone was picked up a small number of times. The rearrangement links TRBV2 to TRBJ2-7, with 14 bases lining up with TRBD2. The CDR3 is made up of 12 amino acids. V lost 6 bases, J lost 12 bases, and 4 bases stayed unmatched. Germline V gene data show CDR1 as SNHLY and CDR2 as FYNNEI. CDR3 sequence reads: CASSGTSGSRYF. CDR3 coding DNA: TGTGCCAGCAGCGGGACTAGCGGGAGCCGGTACTTC.

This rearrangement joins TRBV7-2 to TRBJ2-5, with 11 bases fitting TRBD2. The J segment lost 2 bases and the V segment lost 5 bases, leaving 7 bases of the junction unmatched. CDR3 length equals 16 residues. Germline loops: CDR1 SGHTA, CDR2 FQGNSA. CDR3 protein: CASSLRTSGLQETQYF. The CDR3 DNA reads TGTGCCAGCAGCCTACGGACTAGCGGGTTACAAGAGACCCAGTACTTC.

CDR3 amino acids: CASSAPLAGDNEQFF. CDR3 nucleotides: TGTGCCAGCAGCGCCCCGTTAGCGGGAGACAATGAGCAGTTCTTC. J is TRBJ2-1 and V is TRBV9; TRBD2 matches 9 bases. The V segment lost 3 bases and the J segment 5 bases; nucleotides outside the gene matches: 6. The CDR3 sequence is 15 residues long. Germline CDR1 is SGDLS and CDR2 is YYNGEE.

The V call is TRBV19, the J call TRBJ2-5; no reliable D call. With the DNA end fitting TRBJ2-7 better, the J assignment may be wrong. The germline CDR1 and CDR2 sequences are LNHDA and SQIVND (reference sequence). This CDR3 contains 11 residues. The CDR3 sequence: CASGVAYEQYF. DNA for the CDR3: TGTGCCAGCGGAGTCGCCTACGAGCAGTACTTC.

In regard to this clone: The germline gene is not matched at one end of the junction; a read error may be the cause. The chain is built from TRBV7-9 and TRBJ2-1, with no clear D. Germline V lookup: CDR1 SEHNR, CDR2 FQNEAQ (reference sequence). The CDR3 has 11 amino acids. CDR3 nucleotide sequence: TGTTCCAGCAGCCGCGGTAATGAGCAGTTCTTC. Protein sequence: CSSSRGNEQFF.

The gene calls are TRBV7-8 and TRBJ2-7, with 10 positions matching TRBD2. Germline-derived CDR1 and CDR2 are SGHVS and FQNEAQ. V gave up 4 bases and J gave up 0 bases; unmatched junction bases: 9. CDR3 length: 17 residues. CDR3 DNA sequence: TGTGCCAGCAGCTCTGCCGGGTGGACTAGCGGCTCCTACGAGCAGTACTTC. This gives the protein CASSSAGWTSGSYEQYF.

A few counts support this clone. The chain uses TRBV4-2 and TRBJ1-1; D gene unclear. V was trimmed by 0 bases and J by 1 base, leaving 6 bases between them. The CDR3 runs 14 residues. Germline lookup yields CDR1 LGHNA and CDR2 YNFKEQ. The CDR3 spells CASSQESQNTEAFF. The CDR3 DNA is TGTGCCAGCAGCCAAGAATCCCAGAACACTGAAGCTTTCTTT.

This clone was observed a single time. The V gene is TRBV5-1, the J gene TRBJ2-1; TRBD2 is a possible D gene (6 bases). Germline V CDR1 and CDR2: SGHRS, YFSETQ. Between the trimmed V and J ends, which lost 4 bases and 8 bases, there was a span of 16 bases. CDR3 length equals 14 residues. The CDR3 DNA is TGCGCCAGCAGCGTTGGTTGGGGGGTCGATGAGCAGTTCTTC. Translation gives CASSVGWGVDEQFF.

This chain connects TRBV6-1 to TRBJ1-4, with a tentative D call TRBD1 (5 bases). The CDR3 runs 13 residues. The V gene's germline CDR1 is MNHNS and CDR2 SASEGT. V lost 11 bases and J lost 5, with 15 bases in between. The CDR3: CAGGGDANEKLFF. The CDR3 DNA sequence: TGTGCCGGGGGGGGAGATGCGAATGAAAAACTGTTTTTT.

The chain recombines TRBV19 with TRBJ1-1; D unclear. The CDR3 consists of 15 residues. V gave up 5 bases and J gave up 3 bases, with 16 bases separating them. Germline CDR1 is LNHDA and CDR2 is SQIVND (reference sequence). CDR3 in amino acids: CASSRALMRDTEAFF. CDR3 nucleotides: TGTGCCAGTAGTCGTGCATTAATGCGGGACACTGAAGCTTTCTTT.